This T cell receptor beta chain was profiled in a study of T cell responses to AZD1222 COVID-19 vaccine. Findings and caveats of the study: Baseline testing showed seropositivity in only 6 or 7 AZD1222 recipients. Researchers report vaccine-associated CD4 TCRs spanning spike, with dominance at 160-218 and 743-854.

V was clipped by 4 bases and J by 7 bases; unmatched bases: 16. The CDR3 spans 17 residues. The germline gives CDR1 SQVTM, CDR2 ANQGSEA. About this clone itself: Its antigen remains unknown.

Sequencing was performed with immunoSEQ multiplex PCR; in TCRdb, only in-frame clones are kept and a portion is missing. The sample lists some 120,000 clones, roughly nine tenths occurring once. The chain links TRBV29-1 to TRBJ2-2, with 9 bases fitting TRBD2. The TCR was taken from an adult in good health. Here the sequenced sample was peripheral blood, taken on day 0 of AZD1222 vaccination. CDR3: CSVALIMAGGPGGELFF. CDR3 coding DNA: TGCAGCGTTGCCCTAATCATGGCGGGGGGGCCCGGCGGGGAGCTGTTTTTT.